The 12 T cell receptor beta chains reported below all come from one sample, sequenced in a study of blood T cell repertoires in COVID-19. Profiled with immunoSEQ multiplex PCR; TCRdb holds only in-frame clones, not every one. In the table there are some 190,000 clones, more than 70% of which are singletons. Specimen: PBMCs or T cells enriched from blood (not recorded which). The receptors here all came from a man younger than 40 with acute COVID-19.

The V gene is TRBV18, the J gene TRBJ1-2, with D possibly being TRBD1 (5 bases). The CDR3 consists of 13 residues. From germline, CDR1 is KGHSH and CDR2 LQKENI. V lost 10 bases and J lost 3, with 15 bases in between. The CDR3 loop is CATARAEDYGYTF. CDR3 sequence (DNA): TGTGCCACGGCCAGGGCCGAGGACTATGGCTACACCTTC.

The J gene is TRBJ1-4, the V gene TRBV19; 7 positions agree with TRBD1. V was pared by 7 bases and J by 4 bases, with 9 bases of the junction left unmatched. The CDR3 sequence is 15 residues long. Germline CDR1 is LNHDA and CDR2 is SQIVND (reference sequence). DNA for the CDR3: TGTGCCAGTACTCACTCGGACAGGAGTAATGAAAAACTGTTTTTT. Translated, it gives CASTHSDRSNEKLFF.

This chain uses TRBV30 with TRBJ1-6, with TRBD1 as a possible D gene (5 bases). Germline CDR1 and CDR2: GTSNPN and SVGIG (reference sequence). The CDR3 has 17 residues. V was trimmed by 0 bases and J by 0 bases, leaving 12 bases between them. CDR3 nucleotide sequence: TGTGCCTGGAGTGTTTCTAGGGACTTCTCCTATAATTCACCCCTCCACTTT. Its translation is CAWSVSRDFSYNSPLHF.

V is TRBV6-1 and J is TRBJ1-2; D may be TRBD1 (5 bases). Trimming removed 2 bases at V and 1 base at J, with 26 bases between. Germline loops: CDR1 MNHNS, CDR2 SASEGT. The CDR3 runs to 20 residues. CDR3 protein: CASSEIDIGWEGVINYGYTF. The CDR3 DNA reads TGTGCCAGCAGTGAAATCGACATAGGCTGGGAAGGGGTTATTAACTATGGCTACACCTTC.

This rearrangement joins TRBV11-2 to TRBJ1-1; TRBD1 matches at 7 bases. CDR3 length equals 16 residues. With 4 bases clipped from V and 1 base from J, the junction kept 9 bases outside the gene matches. Germline CDR1 reads SGHAT; CDR2 reads FQNNGV. CDR3 in amino acids: CASSSRATGKNTEAFF. The CDR3 DNA sequence: TGTGCCAGCAGCTCGAGGGCGACAGGGAAGAACACTGAAGCTTTCTTT.

This sequence joins TRBV6-4 and TRBJ2-1; 15 bases match TRBD2. This CDR3 contains 16 residues. CDR1 is MRHNA, CDR2 SNTAGT, per germline. V lost 5 bases, J lost 10 bases, and 9 bases stayed unmatched. CDR3 amino acids: CASSPGLAGGPREQFF. The CDR3 nucleotides are TGTGCCAGCAGTCCGGGACTAGCGGGGGGCCCGAGGGAGCAGTTCTTC.

The rearrangement uses TRBV9 and TRBJ2-1, with TRBD1 matching 7 bases. The CDR3 is made up of 13 amino acids. From germline, CDR1 is SGDLS and CDR2 YYNGEE. V trimming: 2 bases; J trimming: 8 bases; junction bases outside the gene matches: 4. This CDR3 is CASSVNRGDEQFF. Here the CDR3 DNA reads TGTGCCAGCAGCGTGAACAGGGGCGATGAGCAGTTCTTC.

This clone was recorded only once. The rearrangement joins TRBV12-1 to TRBJ1-3; the D call in the table, TRBD1, was not verified against the DNA. TRBV12-1 is a pseudogene. The CDR3 runs 14 residues. The chain's CDR3 is CASSFGQGGNTIYF. The CDR3 DNA is TGTGCCAGCAGCTTTGGTCAGGGTGGGAACACCATATATTTT.

The V call is TRBV6-5, the J call TRBJ2-1; 8 nucleotides agree with TRBD2. The CDR3 runs to 14 residues. V trimming: 5 bases; J trimming: 2 bases; junction bases outside the gene matches: 2. The germline gives CDR1 MNHEY, CDR2 SVGAGI. The CDR3 coding sequence is TGTGCCAGCAGTCCGGGACTAGCCTACAATGAGCAGTTCTTC. Encoded protein: CASSPGLAYNEQFF.

The chain has TRBV5-5 and TRBJ1-5, with D possibly TRBD1 on 6 matching bases. V was shortened by 0 bases and J by 5 bases, with 12 bases between the two germline ends. The CDR3 is made up of 15 amino acids. From germline, CDR1 is SGHKS and CDR2 YYEKEE (reference sequence). The CDR3 sequence: CASSLEGDTYQPQHF. The CDR3 DNA sequence: TGTGCCAGCAGCTTGGAGGGGGACACATATCAGCCCCAGCATTTT.

This chain connects TRBV9 to TRBJ2-2; 7 bases match TRBD1. There are 14 residues in the CDR3. V gave up 2 bases and J gave up 6 bases; unmatched junction bases: 4. Germline CDR1 SGDLS, CDR2 YYNGEE. CDR3 sequence reads: CASSVLQGSGELFF. CDR3 nucleotides: TGTGCCAGCAGCGTTCTACAGGGGTCCGGGGAGCTGTTTTTT.

A few counts support this clone. This sequence joins TRBV5-4 and TRBJ2-7, with 9 bases that match TRBD1. V lost 0 bases and J lost 2; bases outside the gene matches: 15. The CDR3 loop spans 19 amino acids. Looked up from germline, CDR1 is SGHNT and CDR2 is YYREEE (reference sequence). The CDR3 loop is CASSLANRGRMPYPYEQYF. The CDR3, as DNA: TGTGCCAGCAGCTTGGCCAACAGGGGGCGGATGCCCTACCCCTACGAGCAGTACTTC.